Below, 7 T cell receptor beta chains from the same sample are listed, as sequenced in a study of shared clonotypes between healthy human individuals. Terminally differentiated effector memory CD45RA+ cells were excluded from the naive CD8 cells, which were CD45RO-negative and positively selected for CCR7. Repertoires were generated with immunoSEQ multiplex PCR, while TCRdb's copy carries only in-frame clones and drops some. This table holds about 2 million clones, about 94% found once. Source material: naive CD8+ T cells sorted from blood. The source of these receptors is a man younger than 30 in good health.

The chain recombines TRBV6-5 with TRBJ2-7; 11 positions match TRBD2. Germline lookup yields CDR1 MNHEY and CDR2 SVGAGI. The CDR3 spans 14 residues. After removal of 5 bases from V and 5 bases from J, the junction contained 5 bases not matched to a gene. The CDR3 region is CASSQTSGTNEQYF. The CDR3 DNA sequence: TGTGCCAGCAGTCAGACTAGCGGGACGAACGAGCAGTACTTC.

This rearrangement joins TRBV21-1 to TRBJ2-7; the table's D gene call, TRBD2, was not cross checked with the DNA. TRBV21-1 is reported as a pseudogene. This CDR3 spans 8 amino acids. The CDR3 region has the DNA TGTGCCCCGGGCGAGCAGTACTTC. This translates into CAPGEQYF.

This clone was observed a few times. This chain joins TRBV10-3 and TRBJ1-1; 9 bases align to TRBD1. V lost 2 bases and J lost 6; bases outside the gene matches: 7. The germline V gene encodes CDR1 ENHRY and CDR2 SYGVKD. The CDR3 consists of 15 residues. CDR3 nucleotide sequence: TGTGCCATCAGTGAGGGGGGGGACAGGGTGGCTGAAGCTTTCTTT. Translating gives CAISEGGDRVAEAFF.

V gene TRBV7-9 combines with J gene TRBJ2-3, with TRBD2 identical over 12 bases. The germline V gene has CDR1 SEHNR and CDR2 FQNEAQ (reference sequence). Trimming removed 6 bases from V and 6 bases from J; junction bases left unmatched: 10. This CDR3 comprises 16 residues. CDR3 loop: CASRTLLAGGLDTQYF. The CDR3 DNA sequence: TGTGCCAGCAGAACGCTCCTAGCGGGGGGGTTGGATACGCAGTATTTT.

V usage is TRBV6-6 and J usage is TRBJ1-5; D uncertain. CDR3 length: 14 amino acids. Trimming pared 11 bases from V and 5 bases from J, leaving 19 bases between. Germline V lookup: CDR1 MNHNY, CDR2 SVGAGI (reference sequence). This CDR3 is CAAWSSGSYQPQHF. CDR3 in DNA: TGTGCCGCTTGGAGCTCCGGGAGCTATCAGCCCCAGCATTTT.

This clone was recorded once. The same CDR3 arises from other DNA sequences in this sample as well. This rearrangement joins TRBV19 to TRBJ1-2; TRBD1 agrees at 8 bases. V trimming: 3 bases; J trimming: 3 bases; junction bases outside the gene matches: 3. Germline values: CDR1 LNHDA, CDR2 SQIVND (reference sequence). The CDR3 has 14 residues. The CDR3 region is CASSIQGAYYGYTF. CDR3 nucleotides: TGTGCCAGTAGTATTCAGGGGGCCTACTATGGCTACACCTTC.

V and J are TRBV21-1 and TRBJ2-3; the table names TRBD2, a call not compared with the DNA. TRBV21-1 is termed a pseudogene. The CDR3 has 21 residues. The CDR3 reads CASSKGGTSGRDLTPTDTQYF. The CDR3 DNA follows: TGTGCCAGCAGCAAAGGGGGGACTAGCGGGAGGGACCTTACTCCTACAGATACGCAGTATTTT.